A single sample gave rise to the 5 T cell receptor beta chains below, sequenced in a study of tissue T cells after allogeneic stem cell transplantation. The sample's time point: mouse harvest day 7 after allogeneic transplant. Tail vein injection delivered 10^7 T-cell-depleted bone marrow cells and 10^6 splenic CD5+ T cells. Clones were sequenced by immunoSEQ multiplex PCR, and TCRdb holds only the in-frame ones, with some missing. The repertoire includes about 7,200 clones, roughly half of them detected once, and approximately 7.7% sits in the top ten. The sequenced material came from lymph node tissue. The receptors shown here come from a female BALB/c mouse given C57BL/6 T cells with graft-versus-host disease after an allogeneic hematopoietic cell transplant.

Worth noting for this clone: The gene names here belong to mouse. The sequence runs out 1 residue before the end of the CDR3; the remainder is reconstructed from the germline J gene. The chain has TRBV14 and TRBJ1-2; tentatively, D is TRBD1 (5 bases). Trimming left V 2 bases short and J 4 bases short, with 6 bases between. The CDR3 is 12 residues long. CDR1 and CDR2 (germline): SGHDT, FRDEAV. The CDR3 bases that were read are TGTGCCAGCAGTTTTGGGGGCTCCGACTACACC. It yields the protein CASSFGGSDYT. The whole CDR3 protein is CASSFGGSDYTF. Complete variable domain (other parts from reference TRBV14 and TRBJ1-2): EAGVTQSPRYAVLQEGQAVSFWCDPISGHDTLYWYQQPRDQGPQLLVYFRDEAVIDNSQLPSDRFSAVRPKGTNSTLKIQSAKQGDTATYLCASSFGGSDYTFGSGTRLLVI.

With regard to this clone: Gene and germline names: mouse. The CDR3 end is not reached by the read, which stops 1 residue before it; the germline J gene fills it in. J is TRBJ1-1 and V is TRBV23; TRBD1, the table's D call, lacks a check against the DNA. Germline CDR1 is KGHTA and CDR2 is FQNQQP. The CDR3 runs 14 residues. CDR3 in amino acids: CSSSPRVANTEVFF. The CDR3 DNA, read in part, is TGCTCCAGCAGTCCGAGGGTTGCAAACACAGAAGTCTTC.

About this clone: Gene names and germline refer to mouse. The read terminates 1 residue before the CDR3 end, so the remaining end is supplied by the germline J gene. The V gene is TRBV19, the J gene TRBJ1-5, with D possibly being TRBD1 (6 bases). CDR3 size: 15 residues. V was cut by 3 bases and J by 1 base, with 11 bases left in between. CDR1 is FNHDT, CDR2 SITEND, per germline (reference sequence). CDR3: CASSTAGTNNQAPLF. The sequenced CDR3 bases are TGTGCCAGCAGTACAGCCGGGACAAACAACCAGGCTCCGCTT.

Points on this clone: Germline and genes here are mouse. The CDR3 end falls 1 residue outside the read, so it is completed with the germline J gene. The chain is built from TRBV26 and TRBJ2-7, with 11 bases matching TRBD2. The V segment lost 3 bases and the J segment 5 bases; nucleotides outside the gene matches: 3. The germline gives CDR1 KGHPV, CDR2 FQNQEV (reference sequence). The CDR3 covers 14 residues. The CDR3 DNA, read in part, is TGTGCCAGCAGTCTTTGGACTGGGGGGAATGAACAGTAC. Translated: CASSLWTGGNEQY. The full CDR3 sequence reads CASSLWTGGNEQYF.

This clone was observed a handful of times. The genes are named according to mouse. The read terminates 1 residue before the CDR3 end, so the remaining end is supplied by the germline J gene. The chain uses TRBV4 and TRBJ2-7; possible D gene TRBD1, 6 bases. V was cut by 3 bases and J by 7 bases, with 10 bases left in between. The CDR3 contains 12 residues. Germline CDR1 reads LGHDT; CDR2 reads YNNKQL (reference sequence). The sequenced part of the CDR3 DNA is TGTGCCAGCAGCTACAGGGGAAGCGAACAGTAC. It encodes CASSYRGSEQY. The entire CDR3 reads CASSYRGSEQYF.